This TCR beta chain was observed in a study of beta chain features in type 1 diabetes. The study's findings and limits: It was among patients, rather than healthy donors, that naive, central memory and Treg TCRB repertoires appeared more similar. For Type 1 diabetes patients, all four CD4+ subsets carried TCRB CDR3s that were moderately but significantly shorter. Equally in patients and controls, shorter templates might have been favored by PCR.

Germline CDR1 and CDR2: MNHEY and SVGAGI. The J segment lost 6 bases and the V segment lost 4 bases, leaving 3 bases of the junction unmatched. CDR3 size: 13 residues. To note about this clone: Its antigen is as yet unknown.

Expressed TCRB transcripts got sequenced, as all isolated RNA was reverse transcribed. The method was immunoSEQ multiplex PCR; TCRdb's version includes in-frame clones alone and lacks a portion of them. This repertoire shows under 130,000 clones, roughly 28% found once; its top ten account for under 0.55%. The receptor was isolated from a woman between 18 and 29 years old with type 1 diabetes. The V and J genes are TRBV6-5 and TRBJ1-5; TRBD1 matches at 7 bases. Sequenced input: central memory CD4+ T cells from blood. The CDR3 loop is CASSFRGVQPQHF. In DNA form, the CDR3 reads TGTGCCAGCAGTTTCAGGGGGGTTCAGCCCCAGCATTTT.